Each of the 5 T cell receptor beta chains below was sequenced from the same sample in a study of blood T cell repertoires in COVID-19 (TCRdb year 2020). Library method: the immunoSEQ multiplex PCR assay. The table was pulled from immuneACCESS by TCRdb, which kept in-frame rearrangements only. Such tables lose some clones; where checked, under half of the loss comes from unresolved V genes, and the rest has no known cause. The sample records around 200,000 clones, about 82% of which are singletons. The top ten clones comprise about 10% of the sample. Sequenced material: peripheral blood. Receptor source: a woman older than 75 with acute or convalescent COVID-19.

The genes are TRBV27 and TRBJ2-7; unclear D gene. Germline-derived CDR1 and CDR2 are MNHEY and SMNVEV (reference sequence). V gave up 10 bases and J gave up 2 bases, with 18 bases separating them. This CDR3 contains 14 residues. The CDR3 spells CATFETPVPYEQYF. The CDR3 nucleotides read TGTGCCACCTTCGAGACACCTGTTCCCTACGAGCAGTACTTC.

This clone was seen a single time. The rearrangement joins TRBV28 to TRBJ1-3, with a possible D match to TRBD1 (5 bases). Trimming stripped 8 bases from V and 8 bases from J, with 16 bases between. The CDR3 has 13 amino acids. CDR1 is MDHEN and CDR2 is SYDVKM in the germline V gene. The CDR3 loop is CASATGDRDTIYF. CDR3 sequence (DNA): TGTGCCAGCGCCACGGGGGATCGGGACACCATATATTTT.

The CDR3, as DNA: TGCGCCAGCAGTTCCCCCGGGACTAGCAACCACGAGCAGTACTTC. This gives the protein CASSSPGTSNHEQYF. The chain joins TRBV10-2 to TRBJ2-7, with 9 positions matching TRBD2. Germline V gene sequence: CDR1 WSHSY, CDR2 SAAADI. The CDR3 is made up of 15 amino acids. V lost 5 bases to trimming and J lost 5 bases; unmatched junction nucleotides: 10.

In nucleotides, the CDR3 is TGCGCCAGCAGAAGTCCAGGGGAAGAGACCCAGTACTTC. Translated: CASRSPGEETQYF. The chain has TRBV5-1 and TRBJ2-5, with D maybe TRBD1 (6 bases). The germline gives CDR1 SGHRS, CDR2 YFSETQ. This CDR3 has 13 amino acids. V shed 5 bases and J shed 3 bases, with 11 bases lying between them.

The chain recombines TRBV5-1 with TRBJ1-4, with TRBD1 matching 8 bases. This CDR3 has 17 amino acids. V shed 4 bases, J shed 0 bases, and the junction held 8 bases outside the gene matches. Germline V gene data show CDR1 as SGHRS and CDR2 as YFSETQ. CDR3 sequence: CASSRGTGDPTNEKLFF. The DNA of the CDR3 is TGCGCCAGCAGCCGGGGGACAGGTGATCCAACTAATGAAAAACTGTTTTTT.